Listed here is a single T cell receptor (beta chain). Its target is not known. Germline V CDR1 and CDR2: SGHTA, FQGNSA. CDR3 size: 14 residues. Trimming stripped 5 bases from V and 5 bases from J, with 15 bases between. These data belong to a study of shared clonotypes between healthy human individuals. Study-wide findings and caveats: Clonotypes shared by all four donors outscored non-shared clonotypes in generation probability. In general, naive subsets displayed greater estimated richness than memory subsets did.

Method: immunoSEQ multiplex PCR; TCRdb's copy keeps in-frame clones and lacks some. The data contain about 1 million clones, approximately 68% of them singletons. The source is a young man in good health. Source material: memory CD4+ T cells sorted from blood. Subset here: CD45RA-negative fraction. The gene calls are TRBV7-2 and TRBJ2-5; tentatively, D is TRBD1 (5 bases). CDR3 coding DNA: TGTGCCAGCAGCCTCACGGGCAGGGATGAGACCCAGTACTTC. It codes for CASSLTGRDETQYF. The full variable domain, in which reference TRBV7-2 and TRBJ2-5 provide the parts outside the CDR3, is GAGVSQSPSNKVTEKGKDVELRCDPISGHTALYWYRQSLGQGLEFLIYFQGNSAPDKSGLPSDRFSAERTGGSVSTLTIQRTQQEDSAVYLCASSLTGRDETQYFGPGTRLLVL.